These 9 T cell receptor beta chains were all obtained from the same sample, sequenced in a study of T cell repertoires in aging, cancer and after chemotherapy. The template was genomic DNA from peripheral blood, not RNA. Multiplex touch-down PCR with TRB-A/B primers amplified rearranged V-D-J TRB sequences. MiXCR was run by TCRdb on the multiplex PCR reads, yielding one entry per CDR3 protein. Of thousands of distinct CDR3 sequences listed, 38% are singletons. The specimen sequenced was blood. These receptors were taken from a human donor in good health.

There are a few counts of this clonotype. This chain uses TRBV29-1 with TRBJ1-1; TRBD1 matches 10 bases. V shed 1 base and J 4 bases; nucleotides not matched to a gene: 9. Germline CDR1 and CDR2: SQVTM and ANQGSEA. The CDR3 extends over 16 amino acids. CDR3 coding DNA: TGCAGCGTTGAAGTTGGGGCGGACAGGGGGGTCACTGAAGCTTTCTTT. This gives the protein CSVEVGADRGVTEAFF.

This clonotype has a handful of counts. DNA for the CDR3: TGTGCCAGCAGTTACTCGGCCAGCTACGAGCAGTACTTC. Translating gives CASSYSASYEQYF. The chain recombines TRBV6-5 with TRBJ2-7; no firm D call. The CDR3 has 13 residues. The germline V and J ends were trimmed by 0 bases and 3 bases, with 6 bases remaining between them. Germline-derived CDR1 and CDR2 are MNHEY and SVGAGI.

The chain is built from TRBV6-5 and TRBJ2-7; TRBD1 matches at 12 bases. The V segment lost 8 bases and the J segment 5 bases; nucleotides outside the gene matches: 7. Germline CDR1 MNHEY, CDR2 SVGAGI. There are 14 residues in the CDR3. The CDR3 DNA reads TGTGCCAGCGGCGGGGACAGGGGGCTTCACGAGCAGTACTTC. The encoded protein is CASGGDRGLHEQYF.

The chain employs TRBV6-6 and TRBJ2-5; 9 nucleotides align to TRBD2. Unmatched junction bases numbered 8, after V lost 10 bases and J lost 2 bases. The V gene's germline CDR1 is MNHNY and CDR2 SVGAGI (reference sequence). The length of the CDR3 is 14 residues. The CDR3 loop is CAIRSSGSQETQYF. The CDR3 coding sequence is TGTGCCATCAGGAGTAGCGGGAGTCAAGAGACCCAGTACTTC.

This clonotype was recorded a few times. The rearrangement joins TRBV6-5 to TRBJ1-6; TRBD1 is a possible D gene (6 bases). Trimming shortened V by 7 bases and J by 5 bases, and 12 bases separated the two germline ends. Germline assignment: CDR1 MNHEY and CDR2 SVGAGI. CDR3 length: 14 amino acids. CDR3 sequence (DNA): TGTGCCAGCAAACCACAGGGAGATAATTCACCCCTCCACTTT. Its translation: CASKPQGDNSPLHF.

J is TRBJ2-7 and V is TRBV5-4; TRBD2 agrees at 8 bases. Germline assignment: CDR1 SGHNT and CDR2 YYREEE (reference sequence). V shed 1 base and J 0 bases; nucleotides not matched to a gene: 3. The CDR3 runs 15 residues. CDR3 in amino acids: CASSLTSGRSYEQYF. The CDR3 DNA reads as TGTGCCAGCAGCTTGACTAGCGGCCGCTCCTACGAGCAGTACTTC.

J is TRBJ1-1 and V is TRBV7-2; D not certain. CDR1 is SGHTA, CDR2 FQGNSA, per germline. V was clipped by 7 bases and J by 5 bases, with 17 bases between them. The CDR3 covers 14 residues. CDR3 loop: CASTKSREVTEAFF. The CDR3 nucleotides are TGTGCCAGCACCAAGTCTCGAGAGGTGACTGAAGCTTTCTTT.

This clonotype was counted only a few times. This rearrangement joins TRBV15 to TRBJ2-2, with TRBD1 as a possible D gene (6 bases). This CDR3 spans 13 amino acids. The V and J ends lost 7 bases and 0 bases respectively, with 6 bases between them. CDR1 and CDR2 from the germline V gene are LNHNV and YYDKDF (reference sequence). The CDR3 is CATKGANTGELFF. The CDR3 nucleotides read TGTGCCACCAAGGGGGCGAACACCGGGGAGCTGTTTTTT.

This chain connects TRBV14 to TRBJ2-2; D possibly corresponds to TRBD2 (5 bases). With 5 bases removed from V and 4 bases from J, the gap between germline ends came to 14 bases. This CDR3 contains 15 residues. Per germline, CDR1 SGHDN and CDR2 FVKESK. The CDR3: CASSFITGSTGELFF. The CDR3 DNA sequence: TGTGCCAGCAGCTTCATCACGGGGAGCACCGGGGAGCTGTTTTTT. Full variable domain (missing parts from reference TRBV14 and TRBJ2-2): EAGVTQFPSHSVIEKGQTVTLRCDPISGHDNLYWYRRVMGKEIKFLLHFVKESKQDESGMPNNRFLAERTGGTYSTLKVQPAELEDSGVYFCASSFITGSTGELFFGEGSRLTVL.